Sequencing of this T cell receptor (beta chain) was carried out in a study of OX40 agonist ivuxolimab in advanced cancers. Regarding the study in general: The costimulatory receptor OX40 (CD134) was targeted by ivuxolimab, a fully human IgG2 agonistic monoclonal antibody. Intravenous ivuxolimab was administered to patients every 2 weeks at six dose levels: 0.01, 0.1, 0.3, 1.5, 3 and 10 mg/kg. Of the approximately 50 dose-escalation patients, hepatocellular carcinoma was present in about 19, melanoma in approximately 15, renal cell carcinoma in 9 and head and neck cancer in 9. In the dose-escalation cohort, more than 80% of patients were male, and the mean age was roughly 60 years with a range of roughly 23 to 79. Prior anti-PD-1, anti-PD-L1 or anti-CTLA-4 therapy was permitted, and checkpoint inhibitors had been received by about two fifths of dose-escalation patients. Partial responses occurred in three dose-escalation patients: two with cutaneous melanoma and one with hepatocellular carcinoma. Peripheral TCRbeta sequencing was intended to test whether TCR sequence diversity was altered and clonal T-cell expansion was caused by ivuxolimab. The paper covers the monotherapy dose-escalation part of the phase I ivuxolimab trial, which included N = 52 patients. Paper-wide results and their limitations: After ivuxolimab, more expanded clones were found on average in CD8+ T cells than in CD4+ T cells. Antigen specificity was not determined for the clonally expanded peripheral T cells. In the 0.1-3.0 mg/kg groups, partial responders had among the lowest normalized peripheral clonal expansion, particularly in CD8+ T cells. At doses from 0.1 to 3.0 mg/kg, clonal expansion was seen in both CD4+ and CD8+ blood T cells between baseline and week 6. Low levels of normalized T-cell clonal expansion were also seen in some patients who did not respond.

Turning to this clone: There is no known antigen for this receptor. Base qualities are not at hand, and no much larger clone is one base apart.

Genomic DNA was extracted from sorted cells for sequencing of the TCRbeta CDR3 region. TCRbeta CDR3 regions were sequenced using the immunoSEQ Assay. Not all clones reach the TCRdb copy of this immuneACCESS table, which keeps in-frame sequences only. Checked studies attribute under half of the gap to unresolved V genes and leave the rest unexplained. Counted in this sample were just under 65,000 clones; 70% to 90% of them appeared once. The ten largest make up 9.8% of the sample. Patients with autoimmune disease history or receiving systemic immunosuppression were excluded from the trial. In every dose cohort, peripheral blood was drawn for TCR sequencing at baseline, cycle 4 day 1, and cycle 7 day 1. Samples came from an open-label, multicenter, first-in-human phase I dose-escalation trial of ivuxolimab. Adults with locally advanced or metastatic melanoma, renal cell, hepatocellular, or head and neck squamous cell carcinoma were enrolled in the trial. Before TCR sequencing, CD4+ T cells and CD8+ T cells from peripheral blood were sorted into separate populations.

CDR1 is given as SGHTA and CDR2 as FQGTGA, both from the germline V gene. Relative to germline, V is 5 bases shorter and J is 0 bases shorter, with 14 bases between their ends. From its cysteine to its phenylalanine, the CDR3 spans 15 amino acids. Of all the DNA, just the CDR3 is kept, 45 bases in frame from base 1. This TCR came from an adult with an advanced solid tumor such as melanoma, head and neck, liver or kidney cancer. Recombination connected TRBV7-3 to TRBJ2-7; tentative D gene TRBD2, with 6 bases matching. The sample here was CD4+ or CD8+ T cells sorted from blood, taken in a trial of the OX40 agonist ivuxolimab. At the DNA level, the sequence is TGTGCCAGCAGCCCGCAGGGCGGGACCTCCTACGAGCAGTACTTC. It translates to CASSPQGGTSYEQYF.